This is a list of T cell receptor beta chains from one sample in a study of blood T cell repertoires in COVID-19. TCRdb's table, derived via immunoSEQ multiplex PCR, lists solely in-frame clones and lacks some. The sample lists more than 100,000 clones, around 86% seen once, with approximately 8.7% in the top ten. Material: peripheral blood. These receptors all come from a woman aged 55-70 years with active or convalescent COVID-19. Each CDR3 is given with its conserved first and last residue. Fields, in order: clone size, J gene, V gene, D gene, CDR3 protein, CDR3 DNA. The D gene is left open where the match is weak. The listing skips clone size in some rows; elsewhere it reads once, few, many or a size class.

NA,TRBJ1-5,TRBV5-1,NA,CASSPEGGRVQPQHF,TGCGCCAGCAGCCCCGAGGGGGGGCGCGTTCAGCCCCAGCATTTT
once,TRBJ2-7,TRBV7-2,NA,CASSLAAPSSYEQYF,TGTGCCAGCAGCTTAGCAGCGCCTAGCTCCTACGAGCAGTACTTC
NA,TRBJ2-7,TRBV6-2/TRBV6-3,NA,CASSRHPGGYEQYF,TGTGCCAGCAGTCGACATCCCGGGGGCTACGAGCAGTACTTC
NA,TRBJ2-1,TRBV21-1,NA,CASSKVQRTSGSSSSYNEQFF,TGTGCCAGCAGCAAAGTGCAGCGGACTAGCGGGAGCTCTAGCTCCTACAATGAGCAGTTCTTC
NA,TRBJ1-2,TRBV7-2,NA,CASSLVGSGYYGYTF,TGTGCCAGCAGCTTAGTAGGGTCGGGGTACTATGGCTACACCTTC
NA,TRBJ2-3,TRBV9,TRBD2,CASSPISGGGDTDTQYF,TGTGCCAGCAGCCCCATTTCGGGGGGGGGCGACACAGATACGCAGTATTTT
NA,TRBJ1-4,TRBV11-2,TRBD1,CASSLSATGGKLFF,TGTGCCAGCAGCTTAAGCGCCACAGGGGGAAAACTGTTTTTT
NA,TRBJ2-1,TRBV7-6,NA,CASSIGRGNEQFF,TGTGCCAGCTCGATCGGCAGGGGCAATGAGCAGTTCTTC
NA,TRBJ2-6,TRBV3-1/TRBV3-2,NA,CASSQRQTGANVLTF,TGTGCCAGCAGCCAAAGACAGACTGGGGCCAACGTCCTGACTTTC
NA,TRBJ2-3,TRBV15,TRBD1,CATSRGTGGRADTQYF,TGTGCCACCAGCAGAGGGACAGGGGGCCGGGCAGATACGCAGTATTTT
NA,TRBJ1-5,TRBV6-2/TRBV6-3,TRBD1,CASSYSRDRLVWSNQPQHF,TGTGCCAGCAGTTACTCGAGGGACAGACTAGTGTGGAGCAATCAGCCCCAGCATTTT
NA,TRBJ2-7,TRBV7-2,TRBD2,CASSTAGGKTYEQYF,TGTGCCAGCAGCACAGCGGGAGGGAAAACCTACGAGCAGTACTTC
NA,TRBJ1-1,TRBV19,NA,CATSPHSGNTEAFF,TGTGCCACGAGCCCCCATTCGGGGAACACTGAAGCTTTCTTT
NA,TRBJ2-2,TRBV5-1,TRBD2,CARTTGGANTGELFF,TGCGCCCGCACGACCGGGGGGGCGAACACCGGGGAGCTGTTTTTT
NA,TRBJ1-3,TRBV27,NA,CASSLLGGDTIYF,TGTGCCAGCAGTTTATTGGGGGGGGACACCATATATTTT
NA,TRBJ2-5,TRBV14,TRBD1,CASGLGTGRKETQYF,TGTGCCAGTGGTCTGGGGACAGGGAGGAAAGAGACCCAGTACTTC
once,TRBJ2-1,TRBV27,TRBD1,CASTDRVYNEQFF,TGTGCCAGCACAGACAGGGTCTACAATGAGCAGTTCTTC
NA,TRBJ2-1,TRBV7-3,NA,CASSDPPAGAYNEQFF,TGTGCCAGCAGCGACCCCCCGGCGGGCGCGTACAATGAGCAGTTCTTC
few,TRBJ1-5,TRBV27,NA,CASSFIGVGQPQHF,TGTGCCAGCAGTTTTATCGGGGTTGGGCAGCCCCAGCATTTT
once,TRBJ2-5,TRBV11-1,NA,CASSLMGHQETQYF,TGTGCCAGCAGCCTAATGGGGCATCAAGAGACCCAGTACTTC
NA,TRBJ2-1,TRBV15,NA,CATSRRLEGYNEQFF,TGTGCCACCAGCAGACGTTTGGAGGGATACAATGAGCAGTTCTTC
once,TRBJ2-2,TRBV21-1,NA,CASSPGRTGGTGELFF,TGTGCCAGCAGCCCCGGTCGGACAGGGGGTACCGGGGAGCTGTTTTTT
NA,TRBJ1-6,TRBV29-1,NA,CSVQQSSNSPLHF,TGCAGCGTTCAACAGTCATCAAATTCACCCCTCCACTTT
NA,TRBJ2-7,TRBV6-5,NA,CASRPGGGSYEQYF,TGTGCCAGCAGGCCCGGGGGAGGCTCCTACGAGCAGTACTTC
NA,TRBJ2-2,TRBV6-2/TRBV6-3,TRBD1,CASSYGTGFVGELFF,TGTGCCAGCAGTTACGGGACAGGGTTCGTCGGGGAGCTGTTTTTT
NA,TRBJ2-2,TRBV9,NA,CASSVTPGTPVGELFF,TGTGCCAGCAGCGTCACGCCGGGAACCCCAGTCGGGGAGCTGTTTTTT
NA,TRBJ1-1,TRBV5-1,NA,CASSLAGPTAEAFF,TGCGCCAGCAGCTTGGCAGGGCCGACAGCTGAAGCTTTCTTT
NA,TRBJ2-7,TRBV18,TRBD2,CASSREGAYEQYF,TGTGCCAGCTCACGGGAGGGTGCCTACGAGCAGTACTTC
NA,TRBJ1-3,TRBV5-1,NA,CASSLQGPHSGNTIYF,TGCGCCAGCAGCTTGCAGGGCCCTCACTCTGGAAACACCATATATTTT
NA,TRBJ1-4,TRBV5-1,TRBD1,CASSQRGQGQNEKLFF,TGCGCCAGCAGCCAGAGGGGACAGGGTCAAAATGAAAAACTGTTTTTT
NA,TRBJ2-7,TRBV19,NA,CASSMGTRVEQYF,TGTGCCAGTAGTATGGGGACAAGGGTCGAGCAGTACTTC
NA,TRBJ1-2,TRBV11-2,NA,CASSEANYGYTF,TGTGCCAGCAGTGAGGCTAACTATGGCTACACCTTC
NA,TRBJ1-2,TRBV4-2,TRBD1,CASSQADRGSGYGYTF,TGTGCCAGCAGCCAGGCGGACAGGGGGTCAGGCTATGGCTACACCTTC
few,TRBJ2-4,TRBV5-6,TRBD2,CASTWLAGDKNIQYF,TGTGCCAGCACGTGGCTAGCGGGGGATAAAAACATTCAGTACTTC
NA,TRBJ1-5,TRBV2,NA,CASSGPLQGPQPQHF,TGTGCCAGCAGTGGCCCCCTACAGGGCCCTCAGCCCCAGCATTTT
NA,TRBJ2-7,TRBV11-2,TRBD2,CASSPGLATYEQYF,TGTGCCAGCAGCCCCGGACTAGCCACCTACGAGCAGTACTTC
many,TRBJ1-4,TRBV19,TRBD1,CASSTPDRSKLFF,TGTGCCAGTAGTACCCCGGACAGGTCGAAACTGTTTTTT
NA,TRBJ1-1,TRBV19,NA,CASSLVAGGEAFF,TGTGCCAGTAGTCTGGTGGCGGGGGGTGAAGCTTTCTTT
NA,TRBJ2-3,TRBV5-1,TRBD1,CASSLPQGDTDTQYF,TGCGCCAGCAGCTTACCGCAGGGGGATACAGATACGCAGTATTTT
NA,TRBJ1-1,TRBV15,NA,CATSRDATSGTEAFF,TGTGCCACCAGCAGAGATGCGACTTCGGGAACTGAAGCTTTCTTT
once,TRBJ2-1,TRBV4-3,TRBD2,CASSQVVGLAGHEQFF,TGCGCCAGCAGCCAAGTCGTCGGCCTAGCGGGGCATGAGCAGTTCTTC